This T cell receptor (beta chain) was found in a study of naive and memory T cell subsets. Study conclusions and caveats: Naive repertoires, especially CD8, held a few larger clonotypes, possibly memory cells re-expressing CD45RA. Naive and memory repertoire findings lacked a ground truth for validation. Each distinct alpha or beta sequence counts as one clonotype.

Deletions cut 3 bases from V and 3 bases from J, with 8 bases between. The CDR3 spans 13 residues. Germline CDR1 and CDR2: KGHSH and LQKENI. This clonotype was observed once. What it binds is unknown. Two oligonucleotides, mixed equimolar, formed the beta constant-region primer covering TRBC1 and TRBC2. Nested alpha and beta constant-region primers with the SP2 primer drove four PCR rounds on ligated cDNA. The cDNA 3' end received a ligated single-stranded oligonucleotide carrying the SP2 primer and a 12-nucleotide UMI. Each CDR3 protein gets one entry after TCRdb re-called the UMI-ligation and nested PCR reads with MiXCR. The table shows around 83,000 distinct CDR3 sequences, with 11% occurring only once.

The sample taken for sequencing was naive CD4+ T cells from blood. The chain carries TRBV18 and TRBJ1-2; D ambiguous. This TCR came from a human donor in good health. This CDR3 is CASSPRPDYGYTF. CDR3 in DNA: TGTGCCAGCTCACCGAGGCCAGACTATGGCTACACCTTC.